This TCR beta chain was captured by sequencing in a study of blood T cell repertoires in COVID-19. Across the study: Collection of acute and convalescent COVID-19 samples took place in the United States, Italy and Spain. T cells, B-cell-depleted T cells, or PBMCs supplied cDNA or gDNA.

This CDR3 spans 13 amino acids. CDR1 is KGHSH and CDR2 is LQKENI in the germline V gene. The V gene lost 0 bases and the J gene lost 8 bases, with 7 bases spanning the gap. Original analysis: Estimation of nucleated cell counts was performed using reference gene primer amplification. Libraries were prepared by immunoSEQ multiplex PCR; TCRdb keeps only in-frame clonotypes and omits some of them. That table furnishes V, J and clone size, whereas the DNA furnished D and trimming. Among roughly 120,000 clones listed, approximately 87% were seen once. The receptor was derived from a woman in her sixties or seventies with acute or convalescent COVID-19. The source material was peripheral blood. V and J are TRBV18 and TRBJ2-2; possibly TRBD1 for D (5 bases). The CDR3 coding sequence is TGTGCCAGCTCACCACCCAGGGCTGGGGAGCTGTTTTTT. Its translation: CASSPPRAGELFF.